This T cell receptor (beta chain) was observed in a study of blood T cell repertoires in COVID-19. The repertoire was sequenced with immunoSEQ multiplex PCR; TCRdb's copy has only in-frame clones and lacks some. The sample consists of approximately 140,000 clones, over 75% of them appearing once. The length of the CDR3 is 14 residues. The trim removed 2 bases at V and 5 bases at J, leaving 5 bases unmatched. Germline loops: CDR1 MNHEY, CDR2 SMNVEV (reference sequence). The receptor was derived from a man in his forties or fifties in a cohort exposed to, infected with or recovered from COVID-19 (not recorded which). The chain carries TRBV27 and TRBJ2-7, with 8 positions matching TRBD2. Sequenced input: PBMCs or T cells enriched from blood (not recorded which). The CDR3 loop reads CASSLGTSVNEQYF. The CDR3, as DNA: TGTGCCAGCAGTTTAGGGACTAGTGTTAACGAGCAGTACTTC.